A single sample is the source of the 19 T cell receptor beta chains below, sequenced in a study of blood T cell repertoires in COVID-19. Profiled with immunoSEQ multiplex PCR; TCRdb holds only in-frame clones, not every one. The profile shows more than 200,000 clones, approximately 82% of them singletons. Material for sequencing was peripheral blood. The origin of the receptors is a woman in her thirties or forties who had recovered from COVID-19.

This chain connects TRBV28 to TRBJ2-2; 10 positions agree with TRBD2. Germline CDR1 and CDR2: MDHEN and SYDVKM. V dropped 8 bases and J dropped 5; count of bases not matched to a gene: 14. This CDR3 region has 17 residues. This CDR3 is CASVTGSLAGVTGELFF. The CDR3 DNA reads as TGTGCCAGCGTCACAGGGTCCCTAGCGGGGGTTACCGGGGAGCTGTTTTTT.

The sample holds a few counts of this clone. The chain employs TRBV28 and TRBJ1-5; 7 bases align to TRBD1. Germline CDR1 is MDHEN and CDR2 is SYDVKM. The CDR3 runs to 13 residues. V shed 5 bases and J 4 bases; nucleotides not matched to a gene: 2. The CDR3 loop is CASSPTGNQPQHF. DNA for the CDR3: TGTGCCAGCAGTCCGACAGGGAATCAGCCCCAGCATTTT.

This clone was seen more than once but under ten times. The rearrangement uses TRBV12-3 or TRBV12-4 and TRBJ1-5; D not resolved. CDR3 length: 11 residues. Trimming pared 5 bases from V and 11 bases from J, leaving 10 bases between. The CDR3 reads CASSNREAQHF. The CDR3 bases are TGTGCCAGCAGTAACCGGGAGGCCCAGCATTTT.

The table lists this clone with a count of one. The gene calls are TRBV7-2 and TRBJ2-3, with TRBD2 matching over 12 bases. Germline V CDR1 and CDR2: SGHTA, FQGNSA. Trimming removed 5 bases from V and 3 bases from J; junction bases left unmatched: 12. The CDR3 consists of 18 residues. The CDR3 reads CASSAKRLAGGKTDTQYF. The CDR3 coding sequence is TGTGCCAGCAGCGCAAAGCGCCTAGCGGGGGGGAAAACAGATACGCAGTATTTT. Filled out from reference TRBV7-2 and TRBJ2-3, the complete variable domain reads GAGVSQSPSNKVTEKGKDVELRCDPISGHTALYWYRQSLGQGLEFLIYFQGNSAPDKSGLPSDRFSAERTGGSVSTLTIQRTQQEDSAVYLCASSAKRLAGGKTDTQYFGPGTRLTVL.

In nucleotides, the CDR3 is TGTGCCAGCAGCTTAGACGTGCAGGCCTATCAGCCCCAGCATTTT. Its protein is CASSLDVQAYQPQHF. This sequence joins TRBV7-8 and TRBJ1-5; D unresolved. Per the germline V gene, CDR1 is SGHVS and CDR2 is FQNEAQ. The V gene lost 1 base and the J gene lost 5 bases, with 12 bases spanning the gap. CDR3 length: 15 residues.

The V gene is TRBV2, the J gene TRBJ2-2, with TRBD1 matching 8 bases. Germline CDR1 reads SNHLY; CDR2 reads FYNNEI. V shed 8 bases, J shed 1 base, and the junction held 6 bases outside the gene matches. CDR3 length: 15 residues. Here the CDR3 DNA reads TGTGCCAGCGAACTCGGGACAGGGAACACCGGGGAGCTGTTTTTT. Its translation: CASELGTGNTGELFF.

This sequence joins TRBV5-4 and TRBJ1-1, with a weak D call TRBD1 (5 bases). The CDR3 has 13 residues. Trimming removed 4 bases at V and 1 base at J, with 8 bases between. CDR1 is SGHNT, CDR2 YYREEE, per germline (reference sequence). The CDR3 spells CASSSGANTEAFF. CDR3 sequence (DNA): TGTGCCAGCAGCAGTGGGGCGAACACTGAAGCTTTCTTT. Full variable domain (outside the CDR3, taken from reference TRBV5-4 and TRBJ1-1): ETGVTQSPTHLIKTRGQQVTLRCSSQSGHNTVSWYQQALGQGPQFIFQYYREEENGRGNFPPRFSGLQFPNYSSELNVNALELDDSALYLCASSSGANTEAFFGQGTRLTVV.

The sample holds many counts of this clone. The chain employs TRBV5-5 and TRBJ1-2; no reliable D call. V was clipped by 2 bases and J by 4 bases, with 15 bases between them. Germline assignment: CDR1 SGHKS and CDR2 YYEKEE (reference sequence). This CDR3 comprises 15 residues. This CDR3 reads CASSFRAEGLYGYTF. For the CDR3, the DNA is TGTGCCAGCAGCTTCAGAGCAGAGGGCCTCTATGGCTACACCTTC.

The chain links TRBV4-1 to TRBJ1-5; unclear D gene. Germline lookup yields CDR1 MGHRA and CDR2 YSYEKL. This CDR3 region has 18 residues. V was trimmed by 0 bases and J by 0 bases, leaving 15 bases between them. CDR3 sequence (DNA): TGCGCCAGCAGCCAAGAGGGCAGAACACAATATAGCAATCAGCCCCAGCATTTT. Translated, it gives CASSQEGRTQYSNQPQHF.

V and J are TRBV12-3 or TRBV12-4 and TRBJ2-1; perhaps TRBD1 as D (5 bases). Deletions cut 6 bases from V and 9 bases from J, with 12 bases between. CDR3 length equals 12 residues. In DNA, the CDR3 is TGTGCCAGCAGCGTCAGGGTTAGTGAGCAGTTCTTC. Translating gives CASSVRVSEQFF.

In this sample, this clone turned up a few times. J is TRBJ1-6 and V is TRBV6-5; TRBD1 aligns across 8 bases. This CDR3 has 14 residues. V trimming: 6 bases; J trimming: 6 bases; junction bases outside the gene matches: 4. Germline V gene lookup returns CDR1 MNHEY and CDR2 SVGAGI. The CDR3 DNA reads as TGTGCCAGCAGACAAGACAGGGGTAATTCACCCCTCCACTTT. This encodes CASRQDRGNSPLHF.

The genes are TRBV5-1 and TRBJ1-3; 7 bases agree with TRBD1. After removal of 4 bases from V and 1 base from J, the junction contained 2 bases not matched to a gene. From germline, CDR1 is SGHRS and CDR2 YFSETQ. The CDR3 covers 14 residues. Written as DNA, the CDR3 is TGCGCCAGCAGCGTGACAGGGTCTGGAAACACCATATATTTT. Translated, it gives CASSVTGSGNTIYF.

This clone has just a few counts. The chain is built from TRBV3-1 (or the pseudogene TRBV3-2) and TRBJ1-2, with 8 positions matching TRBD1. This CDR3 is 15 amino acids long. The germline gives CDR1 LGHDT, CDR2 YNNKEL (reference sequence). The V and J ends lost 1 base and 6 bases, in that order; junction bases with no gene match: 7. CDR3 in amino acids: CASSQAYRGRHGYTF. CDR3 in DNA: TGTGCCAGCAGCCAAGCCTACAGGGGGAGACATGGCTACACCTTC.

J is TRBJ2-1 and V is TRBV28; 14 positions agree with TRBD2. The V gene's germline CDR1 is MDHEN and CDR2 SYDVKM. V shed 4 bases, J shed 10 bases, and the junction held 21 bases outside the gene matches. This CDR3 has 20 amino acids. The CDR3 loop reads CASSSTTWTSGGPLEGEQFF. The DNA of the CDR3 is TGTGCCAGCAGTTCCACAACATGGACTAGCGGGGGGCCGCTCGAGGGAGAGCAGTTCTTC.

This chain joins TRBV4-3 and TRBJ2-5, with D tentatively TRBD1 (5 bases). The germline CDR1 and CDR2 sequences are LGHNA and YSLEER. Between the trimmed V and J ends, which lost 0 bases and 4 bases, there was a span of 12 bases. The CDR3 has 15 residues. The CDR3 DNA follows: TGCGCCAGCAGCCAAGAATGGCAGGGTGGAGAGACCCAGTACTTC. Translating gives CASSQEWQGGETQYF.

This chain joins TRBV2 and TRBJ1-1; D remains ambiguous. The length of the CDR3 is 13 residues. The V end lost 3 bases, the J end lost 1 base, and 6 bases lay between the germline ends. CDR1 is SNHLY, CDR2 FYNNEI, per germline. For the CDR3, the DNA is TGTGCCAGCAGTGAGGAGGGGAACACTGAAGCTTTCTTT. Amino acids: CASSEEGNTEAFF. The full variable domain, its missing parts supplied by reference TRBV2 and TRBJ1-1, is EPEVTQTPSHQVTQMGQEVILRCVPISNHLYFYWYRQILGQKVEFLVSFYNNEISEKSEIFDDQFSVERPDGSNFTLKIRSTKLEDSAMYFCASSEEGNTEAFFGQGTRLTVV.

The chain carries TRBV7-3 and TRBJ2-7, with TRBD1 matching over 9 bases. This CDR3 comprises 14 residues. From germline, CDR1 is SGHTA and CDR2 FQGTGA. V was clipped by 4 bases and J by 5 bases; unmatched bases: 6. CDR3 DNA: TGTGCCAGCAGCTCCGGGACAGGGAGTAACGAGCAGTACTTC. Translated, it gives CASSSGTGSNEQYF.

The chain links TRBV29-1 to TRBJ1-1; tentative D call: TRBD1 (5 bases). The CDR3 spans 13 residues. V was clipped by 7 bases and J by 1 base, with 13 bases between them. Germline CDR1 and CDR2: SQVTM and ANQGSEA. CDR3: CSGTQDSNTEAFF. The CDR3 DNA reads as TGCAGCGGAACACAGGATTCGAACACTGAAGCTTTCTTT.

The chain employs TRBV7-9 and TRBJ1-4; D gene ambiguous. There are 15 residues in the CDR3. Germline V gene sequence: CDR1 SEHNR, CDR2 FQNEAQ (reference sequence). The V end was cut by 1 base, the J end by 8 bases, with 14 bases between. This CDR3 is CASSLGSGAGEKLFF. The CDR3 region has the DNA TGTGCCAGCAGCTTAGGTAGTGGAGCGGGGGAAAAACTGTTTTTT.